What follows describes a single T cell receptor beta chain. Antigen: not known. Possible read error: a much larger clone is one base away. Time point denoted: newly diagnosed GD, antithyroid drugs for less than 3 months. RNA isolated from PBMCs was used to make the TCR library. Germline CDR1 and CDR2: SGDLS and YYNGEE. This CDR3 is 13 amino acids long. Library construction for TCR beta used iRepertoire HTBI primers and Arm-PCR of CDR3 regions. TCRdb reanalysed the multiplex PCR reads using MiXCR and keeps one entry per CDR3 protein. Altogether a few hundred thousand distinct CDR3 sequences are present, roughly 15% being singletons, with the ten largest covering around a sixth. This sample is drawn from a study of regulatory T cells in long-lasting Graves disease. Study-wide background: Newly diagnosed Graves' patients had taken antithyroid drugs under 3 months.

Study findings and constraints: Examination was confined to peripheral blood, excluding thyroid tissue.

These data were also filed under a second study, of T cells in Graves' hyperthyroidism and ophthalmopathy. That publication notes: Newly diagnosed patients aged 18 to 65 had hyperthyroidism of under 2 months' duration.

Specimen: peripheral blood mononuclear cells (PBMCs), collected at new diagnosis, from a patient treated with antithyroid drugs. This receptor was identified in a woman aged 50 to 65 with Graves disease. J is TRBJ2-3 and V is TRBV9; D possibly corresponds to TRBD1 (5 bases). The DNA end is a closer match to TRBJ1-1, so the J assignment may be wrong. The CDR3: CASSTYVGTDAFF. Written as DNA, the CDR3 is TGTGCCAGCAGCACCTACGTAGGGACTGACGCTTTCTTT.